The 10 T cell receptor beta chains presented below share a single source sample, sequenced in a study of shared clonotypes between healthy human individuals. Profiling relied on immunoSEQ multiplex PCR, and the TCRdb table lists in-frame clones only, not all of them. The top ten hold around 0.06% of the sample, which has about 600,000 clones, almost 97% seen once. The specimen sequenced was naive CD4+ T cells sorted from blood. The subset is: CD45RA+ positively selected. The source is a woman under 40 in good health.

This chain links TRBV28 with TRBJ2-7, with D unclear. V gave up 3 bases and J gave up 9 bases, with 12 bases separating them. Germline lookup yields CDR1 MDHEN and CDR2 SYDVKM. This CDR3 spans 12 amino acids. The CDR3 DNA is TGTGCCAGCAGTTTGGCGGATCGCGTGCAGTACTTC. It yields the protein CASSLADRVQYF.

This chain connects TRBV19 to TRBJ2-2; D uncertain. Germline V gives CDR1 LNHDA, CDR2 SQIVND (reference sequence). CDR3 length equals 14 residues. Trimming removed 2 bases at V and 6 bases at J, with 10 bases between. CDR3 sequence (DNA): TGTGCCAGTAGTATATCACCTGTACCCGGGGAGCTGTTTTTT. It codes for CASSISPVPGELFF.

This clone has only one observation. J is TRBJ2-1 and V is TRBV11-3, with a weak D call TRBD2 (5 bases). CDR3 length equals 17 residues. CDR1 and CDR2 (germline): SGHNT, YENEEA. The V end was cut by 5 bases, the J end by 4 bases, with 21 bases between. The CDR3 nucleotides read TGTGCCAGCAGCCTCGGACTGTCAACGCGCCCTTACAATGAGCAGTTCTTC. Translation: CASSLGLSTRPYNEQFF.

The chain employs TRBV11-2 and TRBJ2-7; TRBD1 matches 8 bases. Germline lookup yields CDR1 SGHAT and CDR2 FQNNGV. CDR3 size: 16 residues. V lost 5 bases, J lost 0 bases, and 9 bases stayed unmatched. CDR3 DNA sequence: TGTGCCAGCAGCGGGGGGACAGGCGATAGCTCCTACGAGCAGTACTTC. Protein: CASSGGTGDSSYEQYF.

The V and J genes are TRBV10-2 and TRBJ2-7, with a possible D match to TRBD2 (5 bases). CDR1 and CDR2 from the germline V gene are WSHSY and SAAADI. V lost 6 bases and J lost 3, with 15 bases in between. The CDR3 has 14 amino acids. The CDR3 DNA follows: TGCGCCAGCAGAAAACTAGGGCAAGGCTACGAGCAGTACTTC. As protein: CASRKLGQGYEQYF.

The J gene is TRBJ2-7, the V gene TRBV6-1; D unresolved. The CDR3 contains 14 residues. V dropped 3 bases and J dropped 0 bases, with 9 bases sitting between them. CDR1 MNHNS and CDR2 SASEGT come from the germline V gene. The CDR3 protein is CASSDGSSSYEQYF. The CDR3 DNA is TGTGCCAGCAGTGACGGCAGTAGCTCCTACGAGCAGTACTTC.

The rearrangement joins TRBV25-1 to TRBJ2-1; D is possibly TRBD1 or TRBD2 (5 bases each). This CDR3 comprises 13 residues. With 10 bases removed from V and 7 bases from J, the gap between germline ends came to 17 bases. Germline CDR1 is MGHDK and CDR2 is SYGVNS. The CDR3 DNA reads TGTGCCACCATGGGACCGGCAGGGAATGAGCAGTTCTTC. Encoded protein: CATMGPAGNEQFF.

This chain uses TRBV6-6 with TRBJ2-3; D not certain. Germline-derived CDR1 and CDR2 are MNHNY and SVGAGI (reference sequence). V lost 4 bases, J lost 3 bases, and 11 bases lay in between. This CDR3 comprises 14 residues. The DNA of the CDR3 is TGTGCCAGCAGTTGGTCGGACGTAACAGATACGCAGTATTTT. It yields the protein CASSWSDVTDTQYF.

This chain links TRBV7-7 with TRBJ2-1; 14 bases match TRBD2. The CDR3 runs 16 residues. After removal of 5 bases from V and 9 bases from J, the junction contained 9 bases not matched to a gene. Germline-derived CDR1 and CDR2 are SSHAT and FNYEAQ (reference sequence). CDR3 nucleotide sequence: TGTGCCAGCAGCGCCACGACTAGCGGGAGGGCCGGTGAGCAGTTCTTC. It specifies CASSATTSGRAGEQFF.

Comment on this clone: Other DNA sequences from this sample encode an identical CDR3 as well. The rearrangement links TRBV20-1 to TRBJ2-1; D remains unclear. The germline CDR1 and CDR2 sequences are DFQATT and SNEGSKA (reference sequence). The CDR3 contains 11 residues. V was clipped by 2 bases and J by 4 bases, with 3 bases between them. The CDR3 nucleotides read TGCAGTGCTAGAAGGTACAATGAGCAGTTCTTC. Its translation: CSARRYNEQFF.